The 32 T cell receptor beta chains below were found in one sample sequenced in a study of regulatory T cells in long-lasting Graves disease. CDR3 regions were amplified by Arm-PCR using iRepertoire HTBI primers to build TCR beta libraries. Using its own MiXCR run on the multiplex PCR reads, TCRdb lists one record per CDR3 protein. The sample shows under 500,000 distinct CDR3 sequences, around 21% of them seen only once. Time point in this sample: persistent/refractory GD, antithyroid drugs over 5 years with positive TRAb. The authors made the TCR library using RNA they extracted from PBMCs. The starting material was peripheral blood mononuclear cells (PBMCs), obtained when the disease was refractory, from a patient treated with antithyroid drugs. These receptors were taken from a female donor with Graves disease.

This clonotype showed up just a few times. The chain employs TRBV7-2 and TRBJ2-1; 10 nucleotides align to TRBD2. The CDR3 is 14 amino acids. Unmatched junction bases numbered 2, after V lost 5 bases and J lost 4 bases. Germline CDR1 reads SGHTA; CDR2 reads FQGNSA. This chain's CDR3 is CASSPGLAYNEQFF. CDR3 in DNA: TGTGCCAGCAGCCCGGGACTAGCGTACAATGAGCAGTTCTTC.

This chain joins TRBV7-3 and TRBJ1-4; unclear D gene. This CDR3 is built from 15 residues. Trimming stripped 4 bases from V and 5 bases from J, with 14 bases between. Germline CDR1 SGHTA, CDR2 FQGTGA. The CDR3, as DNA: TGTGCCAGCAGCTCGACTCGTTCGGTGAATGAAAAACTGTTTTTT. It is translated as CASSSTRSVNEKLFF.

The table lists this clonotype with many counts. CDR3 loop: CASSPGTLAKNIQYF. The CDR3 DNA reads as TGTGCCAGCAGCCCCGGGACCCTAGCCAAAAACATTCAGTACTTC. This rearrangement joins TRBV28 to TRBJ2-4; D tentatively fits TRBD1 or TRBD2 (5 bases each). The CDR3 consists of 15 residues. The V end was cut by 6 bases, the J end by 0 bases, with 12 bases between. CDR1 is MDHEN and CDR2 is SYDVKM in the germline V gene. The full variable domain, its missing parts supplied by reference TRBV28 and TRBJ2-4, is DVKVTQSSRYLVKRTGEKVFLECVQDMDHENMFWYRQDPGLGLRLIYFSYDVKMKEKGDIPEGYSVSREKKERFSLILESASTNQTSMYLCASSPGTLAKNIQYFGAGTRLSVL.

This clonotype turned up a few times. This chain uses TRBV20-1 with TRBJ2-1; D is undetermined. Looked up from germline, CDR1 is DFQATT and CDR2 is SNEGSKA (reference sequence). Trimming removed 0 bases at V and 5 bases at J, with 20 bases between. This CDR3 comprises 17 residues. CDR3 coding DNA: TGCAGTGCTAGAGATCCCCCGTCCCACCATAGAAACAATGAGCAGTTCTTC. Amino acids: CSARDPPSHHRNNEQFF.

J is TRBJ2-7 and V is TRBV3-1, with D tentatively TRBD1 or TRBD2 (5 bases each). Trimming cost V 0 bases and J 7 bases, with 16 bases left between them. CDR3 length: 15 amino acids. CDR1 is LGHDT, CDR2 YNNKEL, per germline (reference sequence). The CDR3 region has the DNA TGTGCCAGCAGCCAAGATCTAGGGACCTCTTGGGAGCAGTACTTC. It yields the protein CASSQDLGTSWEQYF.

Details on this clonotype: No conserved phenylalanine or tryptophan is present at the end of the CDR3, so a read error is the likely explanation. The DNA for the CDR3 is TGCAGTGCTAGAGATCTGGGGGGCGGCATCGGGGAGCTGTTTCTT. Translating gives CSARDLGGGIGELFL. This sequence joins TRBV20-1 and TRBJ2-2; D might be TRBD1 or TRBD2, each matching 6 bases. CDR3 length: 15 amino acids. The germline gives CDR1 DFQATT, CDR2 SNEGSKA (reference sequence). Trimming removed 0 bases from V and 7 bases from J, with 15 bases in between.

V usage is TRBV28 and J usage is TRBJ2-1; D is undetermined. V shed 5 bases and J shed 9 bases, with 11 bases lying between them. This CDR3 spans 12 amino acids. CDR1 MDHEN and CDR2 SYDVKM come from the germline V gene. CDR3 region: CASSPGLSEQFF. The CDR3 DNA is TGTGCCAGCAGTCCAGGCCTCAGTGAGCAGTTCTTC.

This clonotype was seen ten or more times. In this CDR3 the conserved last residue, phenylalanine or tryptophan, is missing, so a read error is likely. No DNA is shown, since the ends of the CDR3 on it are uncertain; the CDR3 is the one TCRdb lists. Here the CDR3 reads CASSWRVEL. The J gene is TRBJ2-7, the V gene TRBV7-3; the table's D gene call, TRBD2, was not cross checked with the DNA. Germline CDR1 and CDR2: SGHTA and FQGTGA. The CDR3 has 9 residues if both end residues are counted.

The chain has TRBV6-5 and TRBJ2-7; TRBD2 aligns across 9 bases. From germline, CDR1 is MNHEY and CDR2 SVGAGI. CDR3 length: 17 amino acids. Germline trimming cut 2 bases from V and 2 bases from J; bases unmatched to any gene: 10. The DNA for the CDR3 is TGTGCCAGCAGTTACCCCCTCGGGGTAGCGGGGGCCTACGAGCAGTACTTC. It translates to CASSYPLGVAGAYEQYF.

This clonotype has at least ten counts. The genes are TRBV7-8 and TRBJ1-3; 7 positions agree with TRBD1. CDR1 is SGHVS and CDR2 is FQNEAQ in the germline V gene. The ends lost 5 bases at V and 3 bases at J; junction bases unmatched: 7. CDR3 size: 15 residues. CDR3 region: CASSLTGQRGNTIYF. The DNA of the CDR3 is TGTGCCAGCAGCCTAACGGGACAGCGTGGAAACACCATATATTTT. Full variable domain (rest looked up from reference TRBV7-8 and TRBJ1-3): GAGVSQSPRYKVAKRGQDVALRCDPISGHVSLFWYQQALGQGPEFLTYFQNEAQLDKSGLPSDRFFAERPEGSVSTLKIQRTQQEDSAVYLCASSLTGQRGNTIYFGEGSWLTVV.

In this sample, this clonotype turned up many times. The V and J genes are TRBV27 and TRBJ2-5, with D maybe TRBD1 (6 bases). V lost 4 bases and J 4 bases, leaving 13 bases between the germline ends. Germline V CDR1 and CDR2: MNHEY, SMNVEV (reference sequence). This CDR3 is 14 amino acids long. CDR3 residues: CASSSRGWLETQYF. CDR3 DNA sequence: TGTGCCAGCAGTTCCAGGGGTTGGTTAGAGACCCAGTACTTC.

V and J are TRBV5-1 and TRBJ2-1, with a possible D match to TRBD2 (5 bases). Trimming left V 0 bases short and J 5 bases short, with 12 bases between. Per the germline V gene, CDR1 is SGHRS and CDR2 is YFSETQ. The CDR3 covers 15 residues. CDR3 region: CASSLAWTSNNEQFF. The CDR3 DNA is TGCGCCAGCAGCTTGGCCTGGACTTCGAACAATGAGCAGTTCTTC.

This clonotype showed up many times. This chain links TRBV28 with TRBJ2-5; D is unresolved. Per the germline V gene, CDR1 is MDHEN and CDR2 is SYDVKM. This CDR3 contains 16 residues. V lost 6 bases to trimming and J lost 4 bases, with 21 bases between them. CDR3 protein: CASSPIRLMGRETQYF. As DNA, the CDR3 is TGTGCCAGCAGCCCCATCCGACTTATGGGTCGAGAGACCCAGTACTTC.

The V gene is TRBV5-1, the J gene TRBJ2-2, with a possible D match to TRBD2 (6 bases). The CDR3 has 12 residues. Germline CDR1 and CDR2: SGHRS and YFSETQ. V lost 3 bases and J 6 bases, leaving 6 bases between the germline ends. The CDR3 here is CASSWEAGELFF. Written as DNA, the CDR3 is TGCGCCAGCAGCTGGGAGGCCGGGGAGCTGTTTTTT.

This clonotype was detected only a few times. The chain has TRBV30 and TRBJ2-5; D remains ambiguous. Trimming left V 2 bases short and J 5 bases short, with 15 bases between. The CDR3 covers 14 residues. Germline V gives CDR1 GTSNPN, CDR2 SVGIG (reference sequence). CDR3: CAWSPLGLGETQYF. CDR3 bases: TGTGCCTGGAGTCCGCTGGGGTTGGGGGAGACCCAGTACTTC.

V usage is TRBV6-1 and J usage is TRBJ2-4; D is possibly TRBD1 or TRBD2 (5 bases each). Per the germline V gene, CDR1 is MNHNS and CDR2 is SASEGT. The CDR3 extends over 16 amino acids. Trimming removed 6 bases from V and 0 bases from J, with 15 bases in between. As DNA, the CDR3 is TGTGCCAGCAGGGGGACGGAGAGAATAGCCAAAAACATTCAGTACTTC. This gives the protein CASRGTERIAKNIQYF.

This clonotype showed up just a few times. One junction end disagrees with the germline gene, perhaps due to a read error. V gene TRBV6-4 combines with J gene TRBJ1-3; D is possibly TRBD1 (5 bases). The CDR3 runs to 16 residues. The germline V gene has CDR1 MRHNA and CDR2 SNTAGT. CDR3 coding DNA: TGTGCCAGCAGTTACTCGGGACCGAAATCTGGAAACACCATATATTTT. Protein sequence: CASSYSGPKSGNTIYF.

The rearrangement links TRBV29-1 to TRBJ2-7, with 13 bases lining up with TRBD2. The length of the CDR3 is 13 residues. J gave up 12 bases and V 5 bases, and 10 bases lay outside the gene matches. Looked up from germline, CDR1 is SQVTM and CDR2 is ANQGSEA. The CDR3 here is CSVSGTSGKVLYF. CDR3 nucleotide sequence: TGCAGCGTTTCCGGGACTAGCGGGAAGGTTCTGTACTTC.

In its sample, this clonotype was seen a few times. The DNA for the CDR3 is TGTGCCACCAGCAGAGCAGGGGCCGGGGAGCTGTTTTTT. This encodes CATSRAGAGELFF. V is TRBV15 and J is TRBJ2-2, with D tentatively TRBD1 (6 bases). With 1 base removed from V and 6 bases from J, the gap between germline ends came to 6 bases. This CDR3 has 13 residues. Germline V gene data show CDR1 as LNHNV and CDR2 as YYDKDF (reference sequence).

Worth noting for this clonotype: One junction end does not reproduce the germline sequence, and a read error may be involved. CDR3 DNA sequence: TGTGCCAGCAGCTTACGGCAGGCGAAGACCGGGGAGCTGTTTTTT. It specifies CASSLRQAKTGELFF. This sequence joins TRBV7-6 and TRBJ2-2; no firm D call. Germline assignment: CDR1 SGHVS and CDR2 FNYEAQ. The CDR3 has 15 amino acids. Complete variable domain (other parts from reference TRBV7-6 and TRBJ2-2): GAGVSQSPRYKVTKRGQDVALRCDPISGHVSLYWYRQALGQGPEFLTYFNYEAQQDKSGLPNDRFSAERPEGSISTLTIQRTEQRDSAMYRCASSLRQAKTGELFFGEGSRLTVL.

This clonotype was found many times. The chain uses TRBV27 and TRBJ2-5; 9 positions agree with TRBD2. Losses at the gene ends were 2 bases for V and 4 bases for J; bases not matched to a gene: 5. Germline CDR1 reads MNHEY; CDR2 reads SMNVEV (reference sequence). The CDR3 runs to 15 residues. The CDR3 is CASSLVAGVGETQYF. The CDR3 DNA reads as TGTGCCAGCAGTTTAGTAGCGGGAGTGGGAGAGACCCAGTACTTC.

This clonotype was counted many times. The chain joins TRBV28 to TRBJ2-7, with 10 nucleotides matching TRBD2. Germline V gene sequence: CDR1 MDHEN, CDR2 SYDVKM. V trimming: 5 bases; J trimming: 5 bases; junction bases outside the gene matches: 9. The CDR3 is 15 amino acids. Here the CDR3 DNA reads TGTGCCAGCAGTCAATTTAGCGGGAGGTCGCACGAGCAGTACTTC. The encoded protein is CASSQFSGRSHEQYF.

Ten or more counts support this clonotype. The CDR3: CAWSVLGNTGELFF. The CDR3 bases are TGTGCCTGGAGTGTACTCGGGAACACCGGGGAGCTGTTTTTT. V usage is TRBV30 and J usage is TRBJ2-2; D ambiguous. Trimming took off 0 bases at V and 1 base at J, with 6 bases between the two ends. This CDR3 has 14 residues. Germline V gene data show CDR1 as GTSNPN and CDR2 as SVGIG (reference sequence).

The chain carries TRBV19 and TRBJ1-2, with D unresolved. V dropped 0 bases and J dropped 2 bases, with 7 bases sitting between them. CDR1 and CDR2 (germline): LNHDA, SQIVND (reference sequence). The CDR3 has 14 amino acids. DNA for the CDR3: TGTGCCAGTAGTATAGAATCCCCCAACTATGGCTACACCTTC. Translated: CASSIESPNYGYTF.

This clonotype was counted ten times or more. This rearrangement joins TRBV28 to TRBJ1-1; perhaps TRBD1 as D (6 bases). This CDR3 is 15 amino acids long. The germline V and J ends were trimmed by 5 bases and 0 bases, with 13 bases remaining between them. Germline loops: CDR1 MDHEN, CDR2 SYDVKM. CDR3 sequence: CASSPRGRLNTEAFF. The DNA of the CDR3 is TGTGCCAGCAGTCCCCGGGGGCGCCTGAACACTGAAGCTTTCTTT.

This chain links TRBV7-3 with TRBJ2-2; TRBD2 matches 9 bases. The CDR3 runs to 17 residues. The junction had 5 bases not matched to a gene; V was cut back by 0 bases and J by 3 bases. Germline V CDR1 and CDR2: SGHTA, FQGTGA. For the CDR3, the DNA is TGTGCCAGCAGCTTAACCAGAGCGGGAGGTGACACCGGGGAGCTGTTTTTT. Amino acid sequence: CASSLTRAGGDTGELFF.

This clonotype showed up many times. The V and J genes are TRBV12-3 or TRBV12-4 and TRBJ1-5, with D maybe TRBD1 (5 bases). Trimming stripped 4 bases from V and 2 bases from J, with 9 bases between. This CDR3 region has 14 residues. As DNA, the CDR3 is TGTGCCAGCAGTTCCTCGGGGCGCAATCAGCCCCAGCATTTT. Translation: CASSSSGRNQPQHF.

The gene calls are TRBV7-2 and TRBJ1-1; no reliable D call. The CDR3 is 15 residues long. Germline V gives CDR1 SGHTA, CDR2 FQGNSA. Trimming left V 1 base short and J 6 bases short, with 15 bases between. The DNA of the CDR3 is TGTGCCAGCAGCTTAGAAACAGCTTTCGTCGCTGAAGCTTTCTTT. It is translated as CASSLETAFVAEAFF.

This clonotype has only a few counts. The rearrangement links TRBV27 to TRBJ1-2; possibly TRBD1 for D (5 bases). Looked up from germline, CDR1 is MNHEY and CDR2 is SMNVEV (reference sequence). Trimming stripped 6 bases from V and 8 bases from J, with 13 bases between. The CDR3 loop spans 12 amino acids. CDR3 in amino acids: CASRQGPGGYTF. DNA for the CDR3: TGTGCCAGCAGGCAAGGCCCAGGGGGCTACACCTTC.

This clonotype was observed many times. The V gene is TRBV28, the J gene TRBJ1-1; 9 bases match TRBD1. The CDR3 extends over 15 amino acids. J gave up 5 bases and V 4 bases, and 8 bases lay outside the gene matches. The germline V gene encodes CDR1 MDHEN and CDR2 SYDVKM. The CDR3 DNA follows: TGTGCCAGCAGTTCTTCCGGGACAGGGTTGACTGAAGCTTTCTTT. Protein product: CASSSSGTGLTEAFF. The full variable domain, rest sourced from reference TRBV28 and TRBJ1-1, is DVKVTQSSRYLVKRTGEKVFLECVQDMDHENMFWYRQDPGLGLRLIYFSYDVKMKEKGDIPEGYSVSREKKERFSLILESASTNQTSMYLCASSSSGTGLTEAFFGQGTRLTVV.

This clonotype was found once. This chain links TRBV19 with TRBJ1-1; D gene unclear. Germline CDR1 and CDR2: LNHDA and SQIVND (reference sequence). CDR3 length equals 12 residues. Trimming pared 7 bases from V and 1 base from J, leaving 7 bases between. The CDR3 is CASTKGNTEAFF. The CDR3 nucleotides read TGTGCCAGTACGAAAGGGAACACTGAAGCTTTCTTT.

At least ten counts were recorded for this clonotype. J is TRBJ1-2 and V is TRBV6-1; D is perhaps TRBD1 (6 bases). The germline gives CDR1 MNHNS, CDR2 SASEGT. Trimming took 8 bases from V and 0 from J, leaving 10 bases between them. This CDR3 is 13 amino acids long. The CDR3 spells CASATGPNYGYTF. The CDR3 DNA sequence: TGTGCCAGCGCGACAGGCCCTAACTATGGCTACACCTTC.